This is a list of T cell receptor beta chains from one sample in a study of T-cell memory formation after mild COVID-19. TCRdb re-called the 5' RACE reads through MiXCR, storing one row per CDR3 protein. The data hold about 540,000 distinct CDR3 sequences, with around 20% observed a single time. Input material: PBMCs or a T cell subset sorted from them (not recorded which). The receptor set was obtained from an adult woman who had mild COVID-19 (a few samples of this study predate the infection). Cell type and time point are not known. CDR3s include the opening cysteine and the closing phenylalanine or tryptophan. Each record gives: J gene, clone size, D gene, V gene, CDR3 DNA, CDR3 protein. D genes are given only for firm matches. The size of a clone is reported for some rows only, either as once, few or many, or as a class for expanded clones.

TRBJ2-2	-	TRBD1	TRBV4-2	TGTGCCAGCAGCCAAGAAGATGTCATTTCCCGACAGGGCACCGGGGAGCTGTTTTTT	CASSQEDVISRQGTGELFF
TRBJ1-1	-	-	TRBV10-3	TGTGCCATCAGTGAGCCAGGGGACTTCGGGGCTTTCTTT	CAISEPGDFGAFF
TRBJ2-3	-	TRBD1	TRBV29-1	TGCAGCGTTGCAGGGGGCTATGGCACAGATACGCAGTATTTT	CSVAGGYGTDTQYF
TRBJ2-7	few	TRBD2	TRBV3-1	TGTGCCAGCAGGGCAACCCTAGCGGGGAGCTCCTACGAGCAGTACTTC	CASRATLAGSSYEQYF
TRBJ1-3	-	-	TRBV24-1	TGTGCCACCAGTGAAACAGGAAACACCATATATTTT	CATSETGNTIYF
TRBJ2-5	-	-	TRBV7-2	TGTGCCAGCAGCCCACGCCCCTTAACCCAAGAGACCCAGTACTTC	CASSPRPLTQETQYF
TRBJ1-5	-	-	TRBV5-6	TGTGCCAGCAGCTTCCGACTGACATCTAGCAATCAGCCCCAGCATTTT	CASSFRLTSSNQPQHF
TRBJ2-5	few	-	TRBV6-2/TRBV6-3	TGTGCCAGCAGTTACAAGGGACGCCCAAGGGAAGAGACCCAGTACTTC	CASSYKGRPREETQYF
TRBJ2-2	few	TRBD1	TRBV6-4	TGTGCCAGCAGTGACAGGGGGCGCATCGGGGAGCTGTTTTTT	CASSDRGRIGELFF
TRBJ2-7	-	TRBD1	TRBV12-3/TRBV12-4	TGTGCCAGCAGACTCTCCGGGACAGGGTCGGTCGAGCAGTACTTC	CASRLSGTGSVEQYF
TRBJ2-3	-	-	TRBV12-3/TRBV12-4	TGTGCCAGCAGTTTTCAATGGGGTACGCAGTATTTT	CASSFQWGTQYF
TRBJ2-1	-	-	TRBV24-1	TGTGCCACCAGTGATACTCTAAGGACCTACAATGAGCAGTTCTTC	CATSDTLRTYNEQFF
TRBJ1-2	-	-	TRBV19	TGTGCCAGTAGTATCCCAACCGGGGCCGCATGGTATGGCTACACCTTC	CASSIPTGAAWYGYTF
TRBJ1-1	many	-	TRBV5-1	TGCGCCAGCAGCTTGAGGAGGGCGGGGATGAACACTGAAGCTTTCTTT	CASSLRRAGMNTEAFF
TRBJ2-7	many	TRBD1	TRBV5-6	TGTGCCAGCAGCACCAAACAGGGGTATCGTTACGAGCAGTACTTC	CASSTKQGYRYEQYF
TRBJ2-2	few	-	TRBV7-2	TGTGCCAGCAGCCAAGCACTCACCGGGGAGCTGTTTTTT	CASSQALTGELFF
TRBJ1-3	-	-	TRBV19	TGTGCCAGTACCCATACTGGAAACACCATATATTTT	CASTHTGNTIYF
TRBJ2-7	-	-	TRBV9	TGTGCCAGCAGCTCTCCAGGGGACGGTACTTTCTACGAGCAGTACTTC	CASSSPGDGTFYEQYF
TRBJ1-6	-	-	TRBV21-1	TGTGCCAGCAGCAAAGATTCGAGGCAGGGGGATTCACCCCTCCACTTT	CASSKDSRQGDSPLHF
TRBJ2-5	-	TRBD2	TRBV27	TGTGCCAGCAGTTTACGGGGGGGGCTGACCCAAGAGACCCAGTACTTC	CASSLRGGLTQETQYF
TRBJ1-4	-	-	TRBV9	TGTGCCAGCAGCGTGACCGAGACTAGCAGGAGACTGTTTTTT	CASSVTETSRRLFF
TRBJ2-1	-	-	TRBV6-2/TRBV6-3	TGTGCCACCAACCCCTGGGCCGGGACCTCTCTCAATGAGCAGTTCTTC	CATNPWAGTSLNEQFF
TRBJ2-7	few	-	TRBV20-1	TGCAGTGCTAGATTGGGGGACACCTCCTACGAGCAGTACTTC	CSARLGDTSYEQYF
TRBJ2-2	-	-	TRBV5-1	TGCGCCAGCAGCTTGGTAGTAGCGGTTATGAACACCGGGGAGCTGTTTTTT	CASSLVVAVMNTGELFF
TRBJ2-5	few	TRBD2	TRBV9	TGTGCCAGCAGCGTAGGACTAGCGGGAGTAGAGACCCAGTACTTC	CASSVGLAGVETQYF
TRBJ1-3	-	TRBD1	TRBV5-1	TGCGCCAGCAGCCTGACCTCCGGGACAGGGTCAGTAGGAAACACCATATATTTT	CASSLTSGTGSVGNTIYF
TRBJ2-5	-	-	TRBV19	TGTGCCACCACCCCAGGACAGTTAGAGACCCAGTACTTC	CATTPGQLETQYF
TRBJ2-3	-	-	TRBV6-2/TRBV6-3	TGTGCCAGCAGTTACGACGGGGGCGCGGTTCCAGATACGCAGTATTTT	CASSYDGGAVPDTQYF
TRBJ1-1	few	-	TRBV11-2	TGTGCCAGCAGCTTCCTAACGACAGGGAACACTGAAGCTTTCTTT	CASSFLTTGNTEAFF
TRBJ2-3	-	-	TRBV15	TGTGCCACCAGCAGAGCTAGTCATGCAGATACGCAGTATTTT	CATSRASHADTQYF
TRBJ2-7	few	TRBD1	TRBV20-1	TGCAGTGCTCCCCTCCCGACAGGGACCTACGTCTACGAGCAGTACTTC	CSAPLPTGTYVYEQYF
TRBJ2-2	many	-	TRBV7-8	TGTGCCAGCAGCTTAGAGACACTAGACAACACCGGGGAGCTGTTTTTT	CASSLETLDNTGELFF
TRBJ2-7	few	-	TRBV21-1	TGTGCCAGCAGCGAGGACTCCCAGGGCGATCTAAAGGGAGGGAAAACCTACGAGCAGTACTTC	CASSEDSQGDLKGGKTYEQYF
TRBJ2-1	-	TRBD1	TRBV24-1	TGTGCCACCAGTGTAGGCGGGACAGGGGGGAATGAGCAGTTCTTC	CATSVGGTGGNEQFF
TRBJ2-3	few	TRBD2	TRBV10-3	TGTGCCATCAGTGAGTCTAGCGGGGGGCACACAGATACGCAGTATTTT	CAISESSGGHTDTQYF
TRBJ2-1	-	TRBD2	TRBV30	TGTGCCTGGAGCCCGCTCGTTAGCGGGAGGGTTAGCTCCTACAATGAGCAGTTCTTC	CAWSPLVSGRVSSYNEQFF
TRBJ2-7	-	-	TRBV3-1	TGTGCCAGCAGCCCGGGGGCCCCCCAGGAGCAGTACTTC	CASSPGAPQEQYF
TRBJ1-1	many	-	TRBV25-1	TGTGCCAGCAGTGAAAGGGGGAACACTGAAGCTTTCTTT	CASSERGNTEAFF
TRBJ1-5	-	TRBD1	TRBV6-5	TGTGCCAGCAGGGGTACAGGGGGAAGCAATCAGCCCCAGCATTTT	CASRGTGGSNQPQHF
TRBJ2-7	many	TRBD1	TRBV7-2	TGTGCCAGCAGAAGGGGGACAGACTCCTACGAGCAGTACTTC	CASRRGTDSYEQYF
TRBJ2-1	-	-	TRBV30	TGTGCCTGGAGTCCCCTCGAGGTGGGAGGTGACCCCTACAATGAGCAGTTCTTC	CAWSPLEVGGDPYNEQFF
TRBJ1-5	many	-	TRBV12-3/TRBV12-4	TGTGCCAGCAGTTTGAGGGGTTCTCAGCCCCAGCATTTT	CASSLRGSQPQHF
TRBJ2-7	few	-	TRBV5-1	TGCGCCAGCAGCGATTGGGACGGAACCTACGAGCAGTACTTC	CASSDWDGTYEQYF
TRBJ2-2	few	-	TRBV24-1	TGTGCCACCAGTGATTTTTCCAGGGCAGGTAACACCGGGGAGCTGTTTTTT	CATSDFSRAGNTGELFF
TRBJ1-1	few	-	TRBV6-5	TGTGCCAGCAGTTACTCAGTCAGGGTCACTGAAGCTTTCTTT	CASSYSVRVTEAFF